Below, one T cell receptor beta chain is given with its context. The data were taken from a study of blood T cell repertoires in COVID-19. Turning to the study itself: Samples came from the United States, Italy and Spain, spanning acute and convalescent COVID-19. PBMCs, B-cell-depleted T cells, or T cells provided the cDNA or gDNA that made up the material.

In the source study's methods: It was from reference gene primer amplification that nucleated cell counts were estimated. Data came from immunoSEQ multiplex PCR; TCRdb stores just in-frame clones and leaves some out. The DNA gave D and trimming, while V, J and clone size come from that table. The table lists roughly 110,000 clones, 76% of them singletons, with 6.2% in the top ten. One Seattle source followed patients from active infection through their disease course. Germline loops: CDR1 SGHRS, CDR2 YFSETQ. The junction had 2 bases not matched to a gene; V was cut back by 0 bases and J by 1 base. The CDR3 runs to 16 residues.

The sequence was obtained from an older man with COVID-19, enrolled during active disease. The gene calls are TRBV5-1 and TRBJ2-5, with 11 nucleotides matching TRBD2. Material: peripheral blood. The CDR3 spells CASSLGSGRGQETQYF. The CDR3 DNA is TGCGCCAGCAGCTTGGGTAGCGGGAGGGGCCAAGAGACCCAGTACTTC.